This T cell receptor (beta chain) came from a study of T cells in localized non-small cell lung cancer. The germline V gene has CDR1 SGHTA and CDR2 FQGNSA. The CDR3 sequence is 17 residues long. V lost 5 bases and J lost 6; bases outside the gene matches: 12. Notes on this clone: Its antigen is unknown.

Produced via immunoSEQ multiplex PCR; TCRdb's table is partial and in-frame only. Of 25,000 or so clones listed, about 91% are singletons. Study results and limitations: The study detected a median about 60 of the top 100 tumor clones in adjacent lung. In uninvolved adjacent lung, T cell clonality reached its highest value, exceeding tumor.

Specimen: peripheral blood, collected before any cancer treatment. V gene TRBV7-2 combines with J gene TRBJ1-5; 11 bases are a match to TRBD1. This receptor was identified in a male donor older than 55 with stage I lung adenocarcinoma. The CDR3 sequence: CASSPTAGQGAGQPQHF. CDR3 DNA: TGTGCCAGCAGCCCCACCGCTGGACAGGGGGCGGGTCAGCCCCAGCATTTT.